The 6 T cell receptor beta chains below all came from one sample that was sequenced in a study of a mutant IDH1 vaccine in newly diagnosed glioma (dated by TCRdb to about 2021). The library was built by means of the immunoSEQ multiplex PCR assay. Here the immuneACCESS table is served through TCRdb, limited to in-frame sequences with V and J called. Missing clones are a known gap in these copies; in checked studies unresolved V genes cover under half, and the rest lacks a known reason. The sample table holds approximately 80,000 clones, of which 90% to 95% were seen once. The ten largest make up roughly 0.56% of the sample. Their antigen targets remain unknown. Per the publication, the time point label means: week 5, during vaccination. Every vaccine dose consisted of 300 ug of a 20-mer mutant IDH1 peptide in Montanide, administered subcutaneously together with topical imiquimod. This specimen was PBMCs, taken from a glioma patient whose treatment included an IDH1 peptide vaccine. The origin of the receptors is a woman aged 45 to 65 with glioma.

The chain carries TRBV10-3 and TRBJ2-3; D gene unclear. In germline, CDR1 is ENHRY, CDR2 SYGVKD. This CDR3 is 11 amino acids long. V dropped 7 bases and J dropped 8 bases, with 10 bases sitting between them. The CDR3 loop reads CAINRRGTQYF. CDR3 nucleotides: TGTGCCATCAATCGTAGAGGTACGCAGTATTTT.

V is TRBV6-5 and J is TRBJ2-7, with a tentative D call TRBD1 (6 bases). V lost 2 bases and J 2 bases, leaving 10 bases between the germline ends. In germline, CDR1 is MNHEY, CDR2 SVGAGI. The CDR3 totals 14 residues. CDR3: CASSYNQGTYEQYF. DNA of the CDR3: TGTGCCAGCAGTTACAACCAGGGGACCTACGAGCAGTACTTC.

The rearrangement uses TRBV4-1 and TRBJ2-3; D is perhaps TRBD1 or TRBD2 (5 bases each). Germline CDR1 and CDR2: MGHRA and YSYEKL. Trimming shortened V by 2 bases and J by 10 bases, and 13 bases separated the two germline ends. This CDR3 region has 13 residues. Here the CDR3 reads CASSQSLLGPQYF. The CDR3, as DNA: TGCGCCAGCAGCCAATCTCTTCTGGGACCGCAGTATTTT.

The CDR3 protein is CASSGRSGLDEPQHF. The CDR3 DNA is TGTGCCAGCAGTGGCCGCTCAGGGTTGGATGAGCCCCAGCATTTT. This sequence joins TRBV6-1 and TRBJ1-5; a weak D match, TRBD1 (5 bases). Between the trimmed V and J ends, which lost 4 bases and 8 bases, there was a span of 18 bases. In germline, CDR1 is MNHNS, CDR2 SASEGT. The CDR3 is 15 amino acids.

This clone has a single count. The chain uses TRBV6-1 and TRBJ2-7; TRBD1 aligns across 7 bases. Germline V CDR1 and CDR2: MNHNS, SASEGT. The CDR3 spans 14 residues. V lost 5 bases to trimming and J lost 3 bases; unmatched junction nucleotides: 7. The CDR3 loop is CASSRDSRDYEQYF. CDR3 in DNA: TGTGCCAGCAGTAGGGACAGCCGAGACTACGAGCAGTACTTC.

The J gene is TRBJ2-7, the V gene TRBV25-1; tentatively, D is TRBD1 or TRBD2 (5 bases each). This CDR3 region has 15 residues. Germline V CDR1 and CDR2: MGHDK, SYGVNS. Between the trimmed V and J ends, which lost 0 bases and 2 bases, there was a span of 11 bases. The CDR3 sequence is CASSEYEGDPYEQYF. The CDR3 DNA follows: TGTGCCAGCAGTGAATACGAAGGGGACCCCTACGAGCAGTACTTC.